The present T cell receptor (beta chain) was sequenced within a study of T cell repertoires in cytomegalovirus infection. Study as a whole: Used in the study were CMV epitopes, some recently identified and HLA-C-restricted, others well-studied and HLA-B-restricted.

The CDR3 contains 15 residues. Germline V gene lookup returns CDR1 MNHNS and CDR2 SASEGT. The ends were cut back, 6 bases at V and 3 bases at J, with 15 bases in the middle. The table lists this clonotype with a few counts. The target antigen is unknown. TCRdb redid the calling of the reads with MiXCR, one entry per CDR3 protein. Of 400,000 to 600,000 distinct CDR3 sequences in the sample, roughly 43% were seen once. Study-wide results and limits: Across the ex vivo response, the dominant clonotypes were HLA-C-restricted CMV-specific TCR beta clonotypes.

The V gene is TRBV6-1, the J gene TRBJ1-5, with D unresolved. The origin of this receptor is a human donor in good health (CMV status not recorded). Some clones in this sample may be carry-over from other donors' samples. This sample comprised cultured PBMCs, obtained from culture after CMV antigen stimulation. CDR3 DNA sequence: TGTGCCAGCAGCCCTCGCGATGGTTACAATCAGCCCCAGCATTTT. This translates into CASSPRDGYNQPQHF.